The rows below give T cell receptor beta chains drawn from one sample of a study of metastatic and nonmetastatic thyroid tumors. TCRdb re-analyzed the PCR reads using MiXCR. The sample holds about 85,000 clones, over 8.5% seen once. The sequenced sample consisted of blood. The receptor set was obtained from a female donor with papillary thyroid cancer or a benign thyroid nodule (not recorded which). Some clones in this sample may be carry-over from other donors' samples. The CDR3 runs from the conserved cysteine through the conserved F or W. Fields, in order: V gene, J gene, D gene, CDR3 length, clone size, CDR3 protein, CDR3 DNA. The D gene is left open where the match is weak. Clone size appears in some rows only: once, few, many, or a class for an expanded clone.

>TRBV6-4|TRBJ2-3|TRBD2|15|many
CASSDASGGTDTQYF
TGTGCCAGCAGTGACGCTAGCGGGGGAACAGATACGCAGTATTTT
>TRBV14|TRBJ1-1|TRBD1|13|many
CASSSQGGTEAFF
TGTGCCAGCAGCTCACAGGGGGGCACTGAAGCTTTCTTT
>TRBV9|TRBJ1-1|.|14|many
CASSVKGLNTEAFF
TGTGCCAGCAGCGTAAAGGGCCTGAACACTGAAGCTTTCTTT
>TRBV4-2|TRBJ2-5|.|15|many
CASSQDLSSGETQYF
TGTGCCAGCAGCCAAGATCTGTCTAGTGGTGAGACCCAGTACTTC
>TRBV27|TRBJ2-1|TRBD2|16|.
CASSGAGLAGGNEQFF
TGTGCCAGCAGTGGTGCAGGACTAGCGGGGGGGAACGAGCAGTTCTTC
>TRBV6-1|TRBJ1-1|.|13|many
CASRNNRDTEAFF
TGTGCCAGCAGGAACAACAGGGATACTGAAGCTTTCTTT
>TRBV11-2|TRBJ1-2|TRBD1|12|many
CASSPQGAGYTF
TGTGCCAGCAGCCCGCAGGGGGCTGGCTACACCTTC
>TRBV20-1|TRBJ2-7|TRBD1|13|many
CSATSGQAGEQYF
TGCAGTGCAACCTCGGGACAGGCGGGAGAGCAGTACTTC
>TRBV20-1|TRBJ1-2|.|12|.
CSAAAGSIGYTF
TGCAGTGCTGCAGCAGGGTCGATCGGCTACACCTTC
>TRBV18|TRBJ2-5|.|13|many
CASSYRAAETQYF
TGTGCCAGCTCATACAGGGCTGCCGAGACCCAGTACTTC
>TRBV5-1|TRBJ1-1|TRBD1|15|.
CASSPTGEWNTEAFF
TGCGCCAGCAGCCCCACAGGGGAATGGAACACTGAAGCTTTCTTT
>TRBV7-6|TRBJ1-2|.|14|many
CASSPRTDLDGYTF
TGTGCCAGCAGCCCAAGGACAGACCTTGATGGCTACACCTTC
>TRBV4-1|TRBJ2-1|.|17|many
CASSQEGDLSSYNEQFF
TGCGCCAGCAGCCAAGAAGGAGACTTAAGCTCCTACAATGAGCAGTTCTTC
>TRBV7-2|TRBJ2-5|TRBD1|14|many
CASSSGQGSLTQYF
TGTGCCAGCAGCTCCGGACAGGGAAGTTTGACCCAGTACTTC
>TRBV24-1|TRBJ2-1|.|12|many
CATSDYYNEQFF
TGTGCCACCAGTGATTATTACAATGAGCAGTTCTTC